This T cell receptor (beta chain) was recorded in a study of CD8 T cells in ankylosing spondylitis. Study-wide findings and caveats: Past studies reported some motif variants in reactive arthritis synovial fluid and blood. The study looked at matched synovial fluid samples from ankylosing spondylitis patients. Disease-linked clones were reported to be significantly enriched there. Fewer than ten highly homologous variants made up a TCR beta motif that seemed to typify ankylosing spondylitis blood. As for the disease-linked clones, they showed a CD8+ phenotype and occurred at relatively low frequencies in peripheral blood.

Quantitative molecular-barcoded 5'-RACE generated the TCR beta libraries. TCRdb re-called the 5' RACE reads through MiXCR, storing one row per CDR3 protein. This sample has some 840,000 distinct CDR3 sequences, with 12% found just once. With V trimmed by 0 bases and J by 4 bases, 11 bases remained unmatched. Germline values: CDR1 MNHEY, CDR2 SVGAGI. The CDR3 is 17 amino acids. As to this clonotype: Its antigen is currently unknown.

The chain couples TRBV6-5 to TRBJ2-5, with TRBD1 matching 7 bases. This receptor was taken from a male donor with ankylosing spondylitis. Sequencing input: blood, either unsorted or a sorted T cell fraction (not recorded which). Here the CDR3 DNA reads TGTGCCAGCAGTTACTCGAATCCGGGACAGAGTGGAGAGACCCAGTACTTC. It codes for CASSYSNPGQSGETQYF.